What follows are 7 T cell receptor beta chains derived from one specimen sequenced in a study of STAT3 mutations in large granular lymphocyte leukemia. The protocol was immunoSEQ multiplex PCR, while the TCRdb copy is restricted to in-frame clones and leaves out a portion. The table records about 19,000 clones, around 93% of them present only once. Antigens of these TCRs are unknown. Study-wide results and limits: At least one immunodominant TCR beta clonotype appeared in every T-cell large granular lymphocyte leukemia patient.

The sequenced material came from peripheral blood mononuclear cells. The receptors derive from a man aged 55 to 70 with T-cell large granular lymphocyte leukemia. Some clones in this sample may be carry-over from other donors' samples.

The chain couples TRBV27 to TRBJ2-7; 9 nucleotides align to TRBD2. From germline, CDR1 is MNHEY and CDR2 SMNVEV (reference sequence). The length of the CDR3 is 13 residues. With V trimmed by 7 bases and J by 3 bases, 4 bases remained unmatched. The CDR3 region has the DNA TGTGCCAGCACGACTAGCGGAGACTACGAGCAGTACTTC. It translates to CASTTSGDYEQYF.

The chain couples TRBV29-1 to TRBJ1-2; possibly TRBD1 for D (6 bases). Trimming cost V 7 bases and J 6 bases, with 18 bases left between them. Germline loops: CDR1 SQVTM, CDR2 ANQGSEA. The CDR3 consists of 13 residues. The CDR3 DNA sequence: TGCAGCGCGCAGAAAGGGGGGGTTCATGGCTACACCTTC. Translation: CSAQKGGVHGYTF.

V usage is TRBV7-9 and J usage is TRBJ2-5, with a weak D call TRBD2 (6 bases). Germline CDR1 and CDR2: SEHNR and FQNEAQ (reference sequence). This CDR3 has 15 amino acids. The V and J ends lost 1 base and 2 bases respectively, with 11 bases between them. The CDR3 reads CASSLGRRGQETQYF. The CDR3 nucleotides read TGTGCCAGCAGCTTAGGCCGACGGGGGCAAGAGACCCAGTACTTC.

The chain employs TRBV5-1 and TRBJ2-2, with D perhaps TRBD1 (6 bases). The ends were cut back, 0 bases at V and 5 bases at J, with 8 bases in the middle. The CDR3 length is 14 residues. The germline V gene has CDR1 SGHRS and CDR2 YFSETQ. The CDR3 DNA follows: TGCGCCAGCAGCTTGGGCGGACAGACCGGGGAGCTGTTTTTT. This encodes CASSLGGQTGELFF.

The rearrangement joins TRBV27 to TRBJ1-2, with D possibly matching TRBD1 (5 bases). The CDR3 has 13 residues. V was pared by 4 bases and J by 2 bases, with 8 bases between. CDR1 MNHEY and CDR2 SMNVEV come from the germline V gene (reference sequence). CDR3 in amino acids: CASSWEGNYGYTF. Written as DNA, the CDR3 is TGTGCCAGCAGTTGGGAGGGGAACTATGGCTACACCTTC.

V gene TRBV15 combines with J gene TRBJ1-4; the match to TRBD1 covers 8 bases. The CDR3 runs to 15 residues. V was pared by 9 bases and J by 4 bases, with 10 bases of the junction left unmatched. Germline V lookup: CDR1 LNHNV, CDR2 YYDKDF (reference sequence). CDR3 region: CATRDRRFLNEKLFF. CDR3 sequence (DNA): TGTGCCACAAGGGACAGGCGTTTCCTTAATGAAAAACTGTTTTTT.

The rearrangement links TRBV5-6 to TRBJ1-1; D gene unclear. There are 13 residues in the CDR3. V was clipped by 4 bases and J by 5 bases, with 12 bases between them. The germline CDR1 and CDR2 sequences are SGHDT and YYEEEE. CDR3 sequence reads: CASSQRLGTEAFF. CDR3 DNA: TGTGCCAGCAGCCAGAGATTGGGGACTGAAGCTTTCTTT.